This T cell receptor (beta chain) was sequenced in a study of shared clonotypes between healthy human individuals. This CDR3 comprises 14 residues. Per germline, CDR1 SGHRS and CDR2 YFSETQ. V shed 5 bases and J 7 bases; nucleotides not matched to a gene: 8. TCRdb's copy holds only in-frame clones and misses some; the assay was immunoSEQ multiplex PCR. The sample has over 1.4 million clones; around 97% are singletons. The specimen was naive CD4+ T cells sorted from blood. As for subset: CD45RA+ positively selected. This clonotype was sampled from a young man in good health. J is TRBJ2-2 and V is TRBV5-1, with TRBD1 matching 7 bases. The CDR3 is CASRGEGAGGELFF. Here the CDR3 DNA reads TGCGCCAGCAGGGGAGAGGGGGCCGGCGGGGAGCTGTTTTTT.